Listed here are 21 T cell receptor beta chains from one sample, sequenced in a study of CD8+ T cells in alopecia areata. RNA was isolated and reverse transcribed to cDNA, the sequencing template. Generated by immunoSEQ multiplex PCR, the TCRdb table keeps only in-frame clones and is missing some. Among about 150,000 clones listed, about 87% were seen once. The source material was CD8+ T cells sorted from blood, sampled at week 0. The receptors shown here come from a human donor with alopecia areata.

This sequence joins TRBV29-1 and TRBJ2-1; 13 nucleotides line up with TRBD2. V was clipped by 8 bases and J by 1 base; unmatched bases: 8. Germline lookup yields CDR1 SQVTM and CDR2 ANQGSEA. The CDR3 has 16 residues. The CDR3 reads CSTGTSGTESYNEQFF. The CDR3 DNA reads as TGCAGCACTGGGACTAGCGGGACCGAATCCTACAATGAGCAGTTCTTC.

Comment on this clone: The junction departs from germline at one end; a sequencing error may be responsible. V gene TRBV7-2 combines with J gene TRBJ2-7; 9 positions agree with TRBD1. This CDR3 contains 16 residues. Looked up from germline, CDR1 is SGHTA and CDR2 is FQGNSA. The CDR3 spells CAGSLSDRGVLYEQYF. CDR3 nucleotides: TGTGCCGGCAGCTTATCGGACAGGGGAGTACTCTACGAGCAGTACTTC.

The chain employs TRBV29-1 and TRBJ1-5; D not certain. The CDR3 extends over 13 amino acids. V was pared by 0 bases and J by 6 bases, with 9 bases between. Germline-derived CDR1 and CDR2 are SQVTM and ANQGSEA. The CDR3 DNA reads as TGCAGCGTTGAAGATTCATGGGGTCAGCCCCAGCATTTT. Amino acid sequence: CSVEDSWGQPQHF.

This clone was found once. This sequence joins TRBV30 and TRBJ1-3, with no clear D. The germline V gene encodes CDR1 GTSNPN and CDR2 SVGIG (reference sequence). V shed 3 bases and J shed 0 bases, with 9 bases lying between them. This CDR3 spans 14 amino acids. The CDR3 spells CAWSGLVSGNTIYF. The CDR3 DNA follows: TGTGCCTGGAGCGGACTCGTCTCTGGAAACACCATATATTTT.

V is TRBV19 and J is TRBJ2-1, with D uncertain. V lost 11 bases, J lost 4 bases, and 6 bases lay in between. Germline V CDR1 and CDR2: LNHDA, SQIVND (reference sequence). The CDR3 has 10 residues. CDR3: CAVGYNEQFF. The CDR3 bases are TGTGCCGTGGGTTACAATGAGCAGTTCTTC.

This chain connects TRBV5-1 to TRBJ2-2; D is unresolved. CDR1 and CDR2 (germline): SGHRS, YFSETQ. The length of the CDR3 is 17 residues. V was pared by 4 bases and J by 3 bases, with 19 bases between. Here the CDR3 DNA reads TGCGCCAGCAGCCCCGAATTTTATGGCAGCCACACCGGGGAGCTGTTTTTT. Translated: CASSPEFYGSHTGELFF.

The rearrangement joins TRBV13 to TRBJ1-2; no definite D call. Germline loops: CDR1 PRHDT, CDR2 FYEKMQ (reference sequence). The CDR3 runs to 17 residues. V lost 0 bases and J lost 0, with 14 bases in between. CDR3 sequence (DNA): TGTGCCAGCAGCTTAGGATTTGGACCGGACGCTAACTATGGCTACACCTTC. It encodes CASSLGFGPDANYGYTF.

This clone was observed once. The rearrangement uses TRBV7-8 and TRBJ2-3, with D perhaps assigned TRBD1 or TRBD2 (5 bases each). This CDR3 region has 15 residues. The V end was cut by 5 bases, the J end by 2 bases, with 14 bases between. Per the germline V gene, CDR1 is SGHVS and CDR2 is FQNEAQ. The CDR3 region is CASSPRDGYTDTQYF. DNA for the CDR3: TGTGCCAGCAGCCCAAGGGACGGATACACAGATACGCAGTATTTT. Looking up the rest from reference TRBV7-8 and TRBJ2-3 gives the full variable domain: GAGVSQSPRYKVAKRGQDVALRCDPISGHVSLFWYQQALGQGPEFLTYFQNEAQLDKSGLPSDRFFAERPEGSVSTLKIQRTQQEDSAVYLCASSPRDGYTDTQYFGPGTRLTVL.

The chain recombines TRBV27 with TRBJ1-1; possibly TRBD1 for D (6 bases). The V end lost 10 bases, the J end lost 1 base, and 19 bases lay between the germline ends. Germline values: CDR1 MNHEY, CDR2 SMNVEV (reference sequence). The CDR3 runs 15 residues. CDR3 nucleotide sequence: TGTGCCACCACCCCGGGGGGGGGCGGGAACACTGAAGCTTTCTTT. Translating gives CATTPGGGGNTEAFF.

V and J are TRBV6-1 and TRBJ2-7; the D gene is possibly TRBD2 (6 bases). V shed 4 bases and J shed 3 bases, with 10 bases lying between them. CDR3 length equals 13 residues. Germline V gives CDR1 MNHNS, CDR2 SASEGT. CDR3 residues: CASSVGGVYEQYF. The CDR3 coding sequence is TGTGCCAGCAGTGTGGGGGGAGTCTACGAGCAGTACTTC.

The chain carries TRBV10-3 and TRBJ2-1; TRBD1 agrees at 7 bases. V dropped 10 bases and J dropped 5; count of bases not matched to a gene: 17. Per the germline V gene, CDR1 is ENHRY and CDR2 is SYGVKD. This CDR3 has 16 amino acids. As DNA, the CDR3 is TGTGCCACCCAAGGGGGCCAGCTGGGGATGCACAATGAGCAGTTCTTC. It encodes CATQGGQLGMHNEQFF.

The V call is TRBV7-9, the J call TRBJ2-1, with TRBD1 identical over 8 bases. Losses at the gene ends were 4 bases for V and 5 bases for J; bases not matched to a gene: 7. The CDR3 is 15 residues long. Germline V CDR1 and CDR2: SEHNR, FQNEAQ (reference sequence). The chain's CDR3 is CASSSGQGAHNEQFF. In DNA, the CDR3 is TGTGCCAGCAGCTCCGGACAGGGAGCCCACAATGAGCAGTTCTTC. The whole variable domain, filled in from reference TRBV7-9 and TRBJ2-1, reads DTGVSQNPRHKITKRGQNVTFRCDPISEHNRLYWYRQTLGQGPEFLTYFQNEAQLEKSRLLSDRFSAERPKGSFSTLEIQRTEQGDSAMYLCASSSGQGAHNEQFFGPGTRLTVL.

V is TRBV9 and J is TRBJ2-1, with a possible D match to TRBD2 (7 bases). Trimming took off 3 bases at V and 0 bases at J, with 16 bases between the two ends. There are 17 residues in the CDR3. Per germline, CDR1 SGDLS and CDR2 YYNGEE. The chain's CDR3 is CASSARGGGHSYNEQFF. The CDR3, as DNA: TGTGCCAGCAGCGCAAGGGGAGGGGGGCACTCCTACAATGAGCAGTTCTTC.

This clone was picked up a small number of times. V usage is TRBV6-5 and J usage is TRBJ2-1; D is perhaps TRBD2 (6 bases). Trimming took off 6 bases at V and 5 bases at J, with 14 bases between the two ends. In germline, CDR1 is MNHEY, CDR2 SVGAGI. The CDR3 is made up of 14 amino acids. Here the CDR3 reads CASRLSGNHNEQFF. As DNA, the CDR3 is TGTGCCAGCAGACTTAGCGGCAATCACAATGAGCAGTTCTTC.

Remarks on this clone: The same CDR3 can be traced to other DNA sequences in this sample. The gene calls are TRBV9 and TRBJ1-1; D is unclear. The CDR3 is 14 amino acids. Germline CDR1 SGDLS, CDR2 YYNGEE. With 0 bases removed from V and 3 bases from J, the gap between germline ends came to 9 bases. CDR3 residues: CASSVGAADTEAFF. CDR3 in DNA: TGTGCCAGCAGCGTAGGGGCTGCTGACACTGAAGCTTTCTTT.

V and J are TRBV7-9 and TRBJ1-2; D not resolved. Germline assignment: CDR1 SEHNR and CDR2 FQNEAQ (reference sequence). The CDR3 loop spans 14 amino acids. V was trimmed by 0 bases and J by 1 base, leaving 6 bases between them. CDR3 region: CASSLARNNYGYTF. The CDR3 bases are TGTGCCAGCAGCTTAGCGCGTAATAACTATGGCTACACCTTC.

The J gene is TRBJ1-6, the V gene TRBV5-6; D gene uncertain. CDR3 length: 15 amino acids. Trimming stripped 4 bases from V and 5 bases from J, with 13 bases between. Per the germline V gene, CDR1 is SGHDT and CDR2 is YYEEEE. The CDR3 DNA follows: TGTGCCAGCAGCCCCCCGGGCAGGAATAATTCACCCCTCCACTTT. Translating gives CASSPPGRNNSPLHF.

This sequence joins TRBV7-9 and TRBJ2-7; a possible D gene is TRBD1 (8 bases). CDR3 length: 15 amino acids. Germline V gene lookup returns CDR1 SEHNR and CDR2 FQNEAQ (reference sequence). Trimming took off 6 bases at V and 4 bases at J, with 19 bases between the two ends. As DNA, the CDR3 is TGTGCCAGCAGTTCGCCGACAGGGGAGGGGTACGAGCAGTACTTC. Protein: CASSSPTGEGYEQYF.

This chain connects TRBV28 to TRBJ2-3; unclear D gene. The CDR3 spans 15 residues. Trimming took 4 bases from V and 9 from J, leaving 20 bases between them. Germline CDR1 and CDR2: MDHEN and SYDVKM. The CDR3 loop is CASSYPGGDELTQYF. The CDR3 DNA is TGTGCCAGCAGTTACCCCGGTGGGGATGAGTTGACGCAGTATTTT.

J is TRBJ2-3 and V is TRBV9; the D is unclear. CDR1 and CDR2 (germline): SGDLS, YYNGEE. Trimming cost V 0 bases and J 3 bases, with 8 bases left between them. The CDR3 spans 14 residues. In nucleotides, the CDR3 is TGTGCCAGCAGCGTAGTAGGTATGACAGATACGCAGTATTTT. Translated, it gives CASSVVGMTDTQYF.

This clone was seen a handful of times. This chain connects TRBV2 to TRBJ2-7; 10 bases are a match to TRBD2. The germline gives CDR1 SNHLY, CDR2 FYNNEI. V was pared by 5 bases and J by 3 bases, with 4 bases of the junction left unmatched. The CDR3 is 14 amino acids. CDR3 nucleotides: TGTGCCAGCAGTTCAAGGACTAGCGGCTACGAGCAGTACTTC. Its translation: CASSSRTSGYEQYF.